This T cell receptor beta chain was sequenced in a study of tumor-infiltrating lymphocytes in primary liver carcinoma. Background on the study: Surgery removed the patients' primary liver carcinoma. Spanning 30 to 69 years of age, the patients were men and women. Samples produced roughly 3.5 to 8 million productive TCRbeta reads, comparable across tissue types.

The blood RNA (from unsorted whole blood) was obtained, and germline DNA was also extracted. To note about this clonotype: In this CDR3 the conserved last residue, phenylalanine or tryptophan, is missing, so a read error is likely.

Total RNA amounting to around 530 ng was the source from which TCR beta cDNA was made with a constant-region primer. Three nested multiplex PCR rounds of slightly modified ARM-PCR generated TCR beta libraries. The opening two PCR rounds, approximately 10 cycles each, paired TRBV1-TRBV30 forward primers with a C-beta reverse primer. One entry per CDR3 protein, called by TCRdb with MiXCR from the multiplex PCR reads. The table shows fewer than 350,000 distinct CDR3 sequences, with approximately 60% occurring only once. CDR3 length: 14 residues. The chain is built from TRBV12-3 or TRBV12-4 and TRBJ2-1; TRBD1 might be the D (6 bases). The sample was peripheral blood. This sequence originates from a man aged 35 to 55 with primary liver carcinoma and hepatitis B virus infection. CDR3 amino acids: CAIDTGWTYKEQFL. The CDR3 DNA sequence: TGTGCCATCGACACAGGGTGGACTTACAAAGAGCAGTTCCTC.